This T cell receptor beta chain is from a study of T cell responses to AZD1222 COVID-19 vaccine. General observations from the study: The donor group comprised mostly white British people and more females; the analysis possibly underestimated clonal diversity. Only 5 to 7 AZD1222 recipients tested seropositive at baseline.

The table came from immunoSEQ multiplex PCR; TCRdb's copy has only in-frame clones and leaves some out. The table has 150,000 to 200,000 clones, about 90% seen once. CDR1 and CDR2 (germline): ENHRY, SYGVKD. The ends lost 2 bases at V and 1 base at J; junction bases unmatched: 0. The CDR3 has 14 residues. A note on this clone: The antigen is not known.

The material sequenced was peripheral blood, taken on day 0 of MenACWY control vaccination. The chain joins TRBV10-3 to TRBJ2-3, with 7 bases matching TRBD2. The TCR sequence derives from an adult in good health. The CDR3 region is CAISETSGTDTQYF. The CDR3 nucleotides read TGTGCCATCAGTGAGACTAGCGGCACAGATACGCAGTATTTT.